The clone carrying this TCR beta chain has ten or more counts. The data were obtained in a study of patients and donors after allogeneic stem cell transplantation. TCRdb fed the RT-PCR reads into MiXCR, producing one record per CDR3 protein. The table lists over 150,000 distinct CDR3 sequences, 25% to 35% of them singletons, with 3.2% in the top ten. In germline, CDR1 is SGHTS, CDR2 YDEGEE. This CDR3 spans 13 amino acids. V lost 2 bases to trimming and J lost 5 bases, with 10 bases between them. The source of this sequence is a human donor who was either an allogeneic HSCT recipient or a stem cell or donor lymphocyte infusion donor (not recorded which). It is not recorded whose cells these are; they may come from a transplant donor. The V call is TRBV5-8, the J call TRBJ2-5; no reliable D call. The sequenced sample was blood, either unsorted or a sorted T cell fraction (not recorded which). CDR3 residues: CASSFDVQETQYF. In DNA form, the CDR3 reads TGTGCCAGCAGCTTCGACGTGCAGGAGACCCAGTACTTC.